Each of the 5 T cell receptor beta chains below was sequenced from the same sample in a study of blood T cell repertoires in COVID-19. Only in-frame clones appear in the TCRdb table, and some are missing; sequencing was by immunoSEQ multiplex PCR. Of about 210,000 clones in the sample, 70% to 90% were seen once. Material: peripheral blood. These receptors originate from a woman between 40 and 50 years old with acute or convalescent COVID-19.

The genes are TRBV5-6 and TRBJ1-2; TRBD1 agrees at 8 bases. V lost 4 bases, J lost 4 bases, and 6 bases stayed unmatched. Germline values: CDR1 SGHDT, CDR2 YYEEEE. The CDR3 has 14 residues. The DNA of the CDR3 is TGTGCCAGCAGCCAGGGGGCTTCGGGCTATGGCTACACCTTC. Its translation: CASSQGASGYGYTF.

There are a few counts of this clone. The gene calls are TRBV7-2 and TRBJ1-2; TRBD1 might be the D (5 bases). Trimming cost V 7 bases and J 6 bases, with 15 bases left between them. CDR3 length: 13 residues. CDR1 and CDR2 from the germline V gene are SGHTA and FQGNSA. The CDR3, as DNA: TGTGCCAGCACCTGGGCCAGGGATCATGGCTACACCTTC. This gives the protein CASTWARDHGYTF.

This clone was counted only a few times. The chain recombines TRBV4-1 with TRBJ1-2; 9 positions match TRBD1. The CDR3 runs to 14 residues. Trimming at V came to 4 bases and at J to 8 bases, leaving 8 bases not matched to a gene. Germline lookup yields CDR1 MGHRA and CDR2 YSYEKL. The CDR3 spells CASSPRTGGDGYTF. The DNA for the CDR3 is TGCGCCAGCAGCCCTAGAACAGGGGGCGACGGCTACACCTTC.

The V call is TRBV2, the J call TRBJ1-2; D is undetermined. V was clipped by 4 bases and J by 7 bases, with 16 bases between them. This CDR3 is 14 amino acids long. CDR1 is SNHLY and CDR2 is FYNNEI in the germline V gene. This CDR3 is CASSALQARSGYTF. The CDR3 DNA reads as TGTGCCAGCAGTGCACTTCAGGCTCGATCTGGCTACACCTTC.

The CDR3 loop is CASSLGLIEAYNEQFF. The CDR3 DNA is TGTGCCAGCAGCTTAGGCCTAATCGAGGCGTACAATGAGCAGTTCTTC. This chain joins TRBV13 and TRBJ2-1; no firm D call. The germline V gene has CDR1 PRHDT and CDR2 FYEKMQ (reference sequence). CDR3 length equals 16 residues. The germline V and J ends were trimmed by 0 bases and 4 bases, with 13 bases remaining between them. Together with reference TRBV13 and TRBJ2-1, the CDR3 gives the full variable domain: AAGVIQSPRHLIKEKRETATLKCYPIPRHDTVYWYQQGPGQDPQFLISFYEKMQSDKGSIPDRFSAQQFSDYHSELNMSSLELGDSALYFCASSLGLIEAYNEQFFGPGTRLTVL.